These T cell receptor beta chains were read from a single sample in a study of OX40 agonist ivuxolimab in advanced cancers. TCRdb keeps only in-frame clones here, not all; method: immunoSEQ multiplex PCR. This sample carries about 100,000 clones, 91% of them seen once, and the ten largest clones take 0.54%. The sample consisted of CD4+ or CD8+ T cells sorted from blood, taken in a trial of the OX40 agonist ivuxolimab. These receptors were collected from an adult with an advanced solid tumor such as melanoma, head and neck, liver or kidney cancer. The CDR3 runs from the conserved cysteine through the conserved F or W. The order of the fields is J gene, D gene, CDR3 length, V gene, CDR3 protein. A D gene is named only where the DNA matches it firmly.

>TRBJ2-1|TRBD2|16|TRBV19
CASSRTSGRAYNEQFF
>TRBJ2-7|NA|12|TRBV7-2
CASSLVRGEQYF
>TRBJ1-5|NA|15|TRBV4-3
CASRPTVLSNQPQHF
>TRBJ1-5|NA|14|TRBV19
CASSGQLINQPQHF
>TRBJ2-7|NA|16|TRBV18
CASSQTGTLATMEQYF
>TRBJ1-5|TRBD1|14|TRBV5-1
CASSLEDRNQPQHF
>TRBJ2-7|NA|15|TRBV4-3
CASSQGTQKGYEQYF
>TRBJ2-5|NA|13|TRBV28
CASTVRTQETQYF
>TRBJ1-3|NA|17|TRBV5-1
CASRRSTAYSSGNTIYF
>TRBJ2-3|NA|16|TRBV4-3
CASSQDFVLLADTQYF
>TRBJ1-3|NA|19|TRBV12-2
CASRFAPRLRQGSGNTIYF
>TRBJ1-5|NA|17|TRBV19
CASSINQGLLRNQPQHF
>TRBJ2-4|NA|13|TRBV19
CASSPLQGGIQYF
>TRBJ2-7|TRBD1|16|TRBV5-1
CASSYYRDRPIYEQYF
>TRBJ1-5|TRBD1|16|TRBV6-6
CASSRPTTGGNQPQHF
>TRBJ2-1|TRBD1|15|TRBV5-1
CASSPGQGGLNEQFF
>TRBJ2-2|NA|16|TRBV5-1
CASSPLAGSNTGELFF
>TRBJ2-5|NA|12|TRBV2
CASNRVGETQYF
>TRBJ2-5|NA|15|TRBV4-1
CASSQGKGIRETQYF
>TRBJ2-5|NA|13|TRBV30
CAWTSGYQETQYF
>TRBJ1-1|NA|15|TRBV19
CASSIWGDGRTEAFF
>TRBJ1-2|TRBD1|14|TRBV5-4
CASSLRGQGHGYTF
>TRBJ2-7|NA|16|TRBV5-1
CASSRGTPRSSYEQYF
>TRBJ1-5|NA|17|TRBV21-1
CASSKVDRSTANQPQHF
>TRBJ1-3|NA|15|TRBV30
CAWAFGGNSGNTIYF
>TRBJ2-7|TRBD2|17|TRBV7-2
CASSPSTLAGSSYEQYF
>TRBJ2-5|NA|13|TRBV28
CASFPAAQETQYF
>TRBJ1-1|NA|15|TRBV18
CASSPRTAEGTEAFF
>TRBJ2-1|NA|19|TRBV18
CASSPPRSPFGDQYNEQFF
>TRBJ2-5|TRBD1|15|TRBV18
CASSPKSKTGDNQYF
>TRBJ2-3|TRBD2|15|TRBV28
CASSPLAGVTDTQYF
>TRBJ1-2|NA|15|TRBV6-5
CASSQEARTAQGYTF
>TRBJ2-7|TRBD2|16|TRBV27
CASSYSSGRGSYEQYF
>TRBJ1-5|NA|18|TRBV6-1
CASSERRVWAGANQPQHF
>TRBJ1-2|NA|13|TRBV2
CASSEQTVYGYTF
>TRBJ2-1|TRBD2|16|TRBV4-3
CASSPWRVAGVNEQFF